These T cell receptor beta chains were read from a single sample in a study of T cell changes during pregnancy in multiple sclerosis. Clones were sequenced by immunoSEQ multiplex PCR, and TCRdb holds only the in-frame ones, with some missing. The sample carries 45,000 to 50,000 clones, roughly 92% recorded once. The sequencing here drew on CD4+ T cells from peripheral blood mononuclear cells, taken in the second trimester of pregnancy. All receptors derive from a female donor in good health, enrolled as a control in a pregnancy study. Each CDR3 is given with its conserved first and last residue. The order of the fields is D gene, clone size, V gene, J gene, CDR3 protein, CDR3 DNA. The D gene is left open where the match is weak. Not every row has a clone size; where given, it reads once, few, many or a size class.

TRBD1,-,TRBV14,TRBJ2-3,CASSPRGLGTDTQYF,TGTGCCAGCAGCCCCAGGGGGCTAGGCACAGATACGCAGTATTTT
-,-,TRBV5-6,TRBJ2-5,CASSLAASQLLYQETQYF,TGTGCCAGCAGCTTGGCCGCTTCCCAACTGTTGTACCAAGAGACCCAGTACTTC
-,-,TRBV19,TRBJ2-7,CASSTRLWTEGYEQYF,TGTGCCAGTAGTACCAGACTCTGGACCGAGGGCTACGAGCAGTACTTC
TRBD1,-,TRBV5-1,TRBJ2-2,CASSSGQGRGTGELFF,TGCGCCAGCAGCTCGGGACAGGGGCGAGGCACCGGGGAGCTGTTTTTT
TRBD1,few,TRBV19,TRBJ1-2,CASSPGTGRNYGYTF,TGTGCCAGTAGTCCCGGGACAGGGAGGAACTATGGCTACACCTTC
-,-,TRBV2,TRBJ1-5,CASSESGQDNQPQHF,TGTGCCAGCAGTGAATCTGGCCAAGACAATCAGCCCCAGCATTTT
TRBD1,-,TRBV10-3,TRBJ2-2,CAISPTGGGTGELFF,TGTGCCATCAGCCCGACAGGGGGAGGCACCGGGGAGCTGTTTTTT
TRBD1,-,TRBV6-5,TRBJ1-2,CASSLGQIYGYTF,TGTGCCAGCAGTTTGGGACAGATTTATGGCTACACCTTC
-,-,TRBV11-3,TRBJ1-2,CASSSGSRPYGYTF,TGTGCCAGCAGCTCCGGTTCCAGGCCTTATGGCTACACCTTC
-,-,TRBV6-1,TRBJ1-4,CASSETGGRNEKLFF,TGTGCCAGCAGTGAGACAGGTGGAAGGAATGAAAAACTGTTTTTT
TRBD1,once,TRBV9,TRBJ1-4,CASSVDLGQGPTSHEKLFF,TGTGCCAGCAGCGTAGACTTGGGACAGGGGCCCACTTCACACGAAAAACTGTTTTTT
TRBD1,-,TRBV7-3,TRBJ2-3,CASSPDRVSDTQYF,TGTGCCAGCAGTCCGGACAGGGTTTCCGATACGCAGTATTTT
TRBD1,-,TRBV5-6,TRBJ1-2,CASSLAGTGDNYGYTF,TGTGCCAGCAGCTTGGCTGGGACAGGGGATAACTATGGCTACACCTTC
TRBD1,-,TRBV4-2,TRBJ1-4,CASSQRGRVEKLFF,TGTGCCAGCAGCCAAAGGGGGCGAGTTGAAAAACTGTTTTTT
TRBD2,-,TRBV7-3,TRBJ2-1,CASSGSGGAPYNEQFF,TGTGCCAGCAGCGGTAGCGGGGGGGCCCCTTACAATGAGCAGTTCTTC
TRBD2,-,TRBV19,TRBJ2-7,CASSIGGGTNEQYF,TGTGCCAGTAGTATCGGCGGGGGGACTAACGAGCAGTACTTC
TRBD1,-,TRBV6-6,TRBJ1-1,CASSSGQGIEEAFF,TGTGCCAGCAGCTCGGGACAGGGGATTGAGGAAGCTTTCTTT
TRBD1,-,TRBV11-3,TRBJ2-2,CASSLWAGQGFTGELFF,TGTGCCAGCAGCTTATGGGCGGGACAGGGATTCACCGGGGAGCTGTTTTTT
-,-,TRBV7-9,TRBJ1-1,CASSPSLRPPGTEAFF,TGTGCCAGCAGCCCGTCCCTGAGGCCCCCCGGGACTGAAGCTTTCTTT
-,-,TRBV11-3,TRBJ2-4,CASSFRVGNIQYF,TGTGCCAGCAGCTTCAGGGTTGGAAACATTCAGTACTTC
-,-,TRBV7-2,TRBJ1-1,CASSLNRVKAEAFF,TGTGCCAGCAGCTTAAACAGGGTTAAGGCTGAAGCTTTCTTT
-,-,TRBV6-1,TRBJ1-1,CASSPKASAEAFF,TGTGCCAGCAGTCCCAAGGCTAGCGCTGAAGCTTTCTTT
TRBD1,-,TRBV5-6,TRBJ1-1,CASSPITGDTEAFF,TGTGCCAGCAGCCCGATCACAGGGGACACTGAAGCTTTCTTT
-,-,TRBV11-1,TRBJ1-2,CASSFQGGAGGYTF,TGTGCCAGCAGCTTTCAAGGGGGAGCCGGTGGCTACACCTTC
-,-,TRBV4-3,TRBJ2-7,CASSQEYRRTYEQYF,TGCGCCAGCAGCCAAGAGTACAGGAGAACCTACGAGCAGTACTTC
-,few,TRBV6-5,TRBJ1-6,CASRESGDNSPLHF,TGTGCCAGCAGGGAATCGGGTGATAATTCACCCCTCCACTTT
-,-,TRBV7-2,TRBJ2-2,CASSSPPGGANTGELFF,TGTGCCAGCAGTTCGCCACCGGGTGGGGCCAACACCGGGGAGCTGTTTTTT
-,-,TRBV14,TRBJ1-5,CASSQVGGDQPQHF,TGTGCCAGCAGCCAAGTAGGGGGGGATCAGCCCCAGCATTTT
-,-,TRBV4-3,TRBJ1-4,CASSQDHRATNEKLFF,TGCGCCAGCAGCCAAGATCACAGAGCAACTAATGAAAAACTGTTTTTT
-,-,TRBV30,TRBJ1-5,CAWSVAFNQPQHF,TGTGCCTGGAGTGTAGCTTTCAATCAGCCCCAGCATTTT
TRBD2,-,TRBV30,TRBJ2-5,CAWELAETQYF,TGTGCCTGGGAACTAGCGGAGACCCAGTACTTC
TRBD1,-,TRBV5-1,TRBJ1-5,CASSLGTGYQPQHF,TGCGCCAGCAGCTTGGGGACAGGGTATCAGCCCCAGCATTTT
-,-,TRBV9,TRBJ1-1,CASSPTPGDTEAFF,TGTGCCAGCAGCCCGACGCCCGGAGACACTGAAGCTTTCTTT
-,-,TRBV30,TRBJ2-5,CAWEGTGRLETQYF,TGTGCCTGGGAAGGAACAGGGCGACTAGAGACCCAGTACTTC
-,-,TRBV15,TRBJ1-5,CATSRDEAEPQHF,TGTGCCACCAGCAGAGATGAGGCGGAGCCCCAGCATTTT
TRBD1,-,TRBV5-1,TRBJ2-4,CASSSGQGDIQYF,TGCGCCAGCAGCTCTGGACAGGGTGACATTCAGTACTTC
-,-,TRBV6-1,TRBJ2-7,CASSEAHGDYEQYF,TGTGCCAGCAGTGAAGCGCACGGAGACTACGAGCAGTACTTC
TRBD1,-,TRBV6-1,TRBJ1-1,CAGIRLDRGLTEAFF,TGTGCCGGGATCCGGTTGGACAGGGGGCTCACTGAAGCTTTCTTT
TRBD1,-,TRBV5-4,TRBJ2-6,CASRERGQGFSGANVLTF,TGTGCCAGCAGAGAGCGGGGACAGGGGTTCTCTGGGGCCAACGTCCTGACTTTC
-,-,TRBV5-1,TRBJ2-1,CASSLDFGGLNYNEQFF,TGCGCCAGCAGCTTGGACTTCGGGGGGCTCAATTACAATGAGCAGTTCTTC
TRBD1,-,TRBV18,TRBJ1-2,CASSPGTGGSYTF,TGTGCCAGCTCACCCGGGACAGGGGGGAGCTACACCTTC
TRBD2,-,TRBV5-4,TRBJ2-3,CASSLQLADTDTQYF,TGTGCCAGCAGCTTGCAACTAGCGGACACAGATACGCAGTATTTT
-,-,TRBV15,TRBJ2-7,CATSRDLQVGTYEQYF,TGTGCCACCAGCAGAGATTTACAGGTCGGTACCTACGAGCAGTACTTC
-,-,TRBV7-3,TRBJ2-1,CASSRYLSPGEQFF,TGTGCCAGCAGCCGGTACCTTAGTCCCGGTGAGCAGTTCTTC